This T cell receptor beta chain was observed in a study of shared clonotypes between healthy human individuals. V lost 4 bases to trimming and J lost 6 bases, with 8 bases between them. Per the germline V gene, CDR1 is SGHRS and CDR2 is YFSETQ. The CDR3 extends over 11 amino acids. As handled by the study authors: ImmunoSEQ junction-only sequences lacked quality scores, so their filtering differed. Assay: immunoSEQ multiplex PCR; the TCRdb copy retains only in-frame clones and omits some. V and J calls and clone size are as listed in that table; D and trimming were resolved from the DNA. The sample has 2 million to 2.5 million clones, about nine tenths seen once.

J is TRBJ2-7 and V is TRBV5-1, with unresolved D. The sequence came from a man aged 18 to 29 in good health. Some clones in this sample may be carry-over from other donors' samples. The sequenced sample was naive CD4+ T cells from PBMCs. Subset given: CD45RA+ positively selected. The CDR3 region is CASSGRGEQYF. In DNA form, the CDR3 reads TGCGCCAGCAGCGGACGTGGCGAGCAGTACTTC.